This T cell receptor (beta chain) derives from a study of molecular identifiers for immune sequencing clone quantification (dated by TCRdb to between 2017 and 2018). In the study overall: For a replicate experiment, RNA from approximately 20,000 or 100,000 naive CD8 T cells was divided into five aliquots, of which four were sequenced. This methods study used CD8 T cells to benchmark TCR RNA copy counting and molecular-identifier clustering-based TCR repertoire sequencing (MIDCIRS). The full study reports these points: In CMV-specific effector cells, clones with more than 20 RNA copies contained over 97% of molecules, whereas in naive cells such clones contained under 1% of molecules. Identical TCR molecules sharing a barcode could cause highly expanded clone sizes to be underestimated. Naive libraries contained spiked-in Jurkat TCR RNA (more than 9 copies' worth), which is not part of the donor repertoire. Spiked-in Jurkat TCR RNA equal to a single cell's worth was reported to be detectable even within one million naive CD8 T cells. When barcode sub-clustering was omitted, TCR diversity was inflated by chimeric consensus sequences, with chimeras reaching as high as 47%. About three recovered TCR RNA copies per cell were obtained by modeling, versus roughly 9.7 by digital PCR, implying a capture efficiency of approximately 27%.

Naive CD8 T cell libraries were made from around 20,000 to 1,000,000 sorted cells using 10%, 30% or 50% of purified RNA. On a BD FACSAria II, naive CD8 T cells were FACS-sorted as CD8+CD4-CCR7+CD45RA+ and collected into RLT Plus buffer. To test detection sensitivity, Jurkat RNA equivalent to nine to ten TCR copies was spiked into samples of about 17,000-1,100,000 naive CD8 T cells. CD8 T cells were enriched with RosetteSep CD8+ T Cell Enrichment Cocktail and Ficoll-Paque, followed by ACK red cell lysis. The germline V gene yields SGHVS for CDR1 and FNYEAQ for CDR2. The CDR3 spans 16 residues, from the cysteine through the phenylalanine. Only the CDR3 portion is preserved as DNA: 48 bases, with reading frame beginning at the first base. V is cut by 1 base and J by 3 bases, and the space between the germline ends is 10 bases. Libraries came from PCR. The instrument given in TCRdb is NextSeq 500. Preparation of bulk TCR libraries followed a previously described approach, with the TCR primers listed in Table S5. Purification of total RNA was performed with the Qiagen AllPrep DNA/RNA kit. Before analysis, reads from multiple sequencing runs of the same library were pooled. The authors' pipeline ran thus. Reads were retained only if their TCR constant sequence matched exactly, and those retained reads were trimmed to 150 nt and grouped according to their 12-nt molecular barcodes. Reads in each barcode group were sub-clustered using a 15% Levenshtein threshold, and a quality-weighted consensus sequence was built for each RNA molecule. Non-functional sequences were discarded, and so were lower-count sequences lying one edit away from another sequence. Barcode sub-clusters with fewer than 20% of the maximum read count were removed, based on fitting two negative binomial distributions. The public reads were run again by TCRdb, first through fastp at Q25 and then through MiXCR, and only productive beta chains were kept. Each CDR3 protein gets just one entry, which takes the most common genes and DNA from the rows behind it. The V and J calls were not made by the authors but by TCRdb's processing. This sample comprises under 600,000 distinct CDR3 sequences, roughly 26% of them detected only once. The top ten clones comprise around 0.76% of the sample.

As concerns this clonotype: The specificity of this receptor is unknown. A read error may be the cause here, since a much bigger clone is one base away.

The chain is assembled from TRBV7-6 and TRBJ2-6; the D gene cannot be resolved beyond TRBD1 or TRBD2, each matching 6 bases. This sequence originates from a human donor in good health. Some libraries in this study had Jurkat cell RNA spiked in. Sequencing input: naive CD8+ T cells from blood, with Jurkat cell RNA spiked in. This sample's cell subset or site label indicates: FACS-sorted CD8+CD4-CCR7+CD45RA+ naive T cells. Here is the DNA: TGTGCCAGCAGCTTAGTGGGGGGCTGTGGGGCCAACGTCCTGACTTTC. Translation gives CASSLVGGCGANVLTF.